Each of the 28 T cell receptor beta chains below was sequenced from the same sample in a study of blood T cell repertoires in COVID-19. Some clones are missing from TCRdb's copy, which holds only in-frame ones; the method was immunoSEQ multiplex PCR. The profile shows under 250,000 clones, around 89% of them singletons. What was sequenced was peripheral blood. Receptor source: a man aged 25-45 years with COVID-19, enrolled during active disease.

The rearrangement joins TRBV18 to TRBJ2-7; 9 positions agree with TRBD2. With V trimmed by 3 bases and J by 8 bases, 8 bases remained unmatched. This CDR3 has 14 residues. CDR1 and CDR2 (germline): KGHSH, LQKENI. The CDR3 reads CASSPVLAGGQQYF. The CDR3 DNA reads as TGTGCCAGCTCACCGGTACTGGCGGGGGGGCAGCAGTACTTC. The full variable domain, rest sourced from reference TRBV18 and TRBJ2-7, is NAGVMQNPRHLVRRRGQEARLRCSPMKGHSHVYWYRQLPEEGLKFMVYLQKENIIDESGMPKERFSAEFPKEGPSILRIQQVVRGDSAAYFCASSPVLAGGQQYFGPGTRLTVT.

The chain joins TRBV29-1 to TRBJ1-1; 11 bases are a match to TRBD1. Germline-derived CDR1 and CDR2 are SQVTM and ANQGSEA. The CDR3 loop spans 14 amino acids. This CDR3 reads CIAKGTGGNTEAFF. CDR3 sequence (DNA): TGCATCGCGAAAGGGACAGGGGGGAACACTGAAGCTTTCTTT.

The genes are TRBV4-3 and TRBJ1-1; TRBD1 matches at 8 bases. Germline V gene sequence: CDR1 LGHNA, CDR2 YSLEER. The CDR3 runs 15 residues. V was clipped by 3 bases and J by 2 bases; unmatched bases: 5. Here the CDR3 reads CASSHRGQGNTEAFF. Here the CDR3 DNA reads TGCGCCAGCAGCCACCGCGGACAGGGAAACACTGAAGCTTTCTTT.

The chain uses TRBV19 and TRBJ2-7; D is undetermined. V lost 6 bases and J lost 3, with 18 bases in between. This CDR3 is 15 amino acids long. CDR1 is LNHDA and CDR2 is SQIVND in the germline V gene (reference sequence). CDR3 sequence: CASSVDSLWSYEQYF. The CDR3 DNA reads TGTGCCAGTAGCGTTGACTCTTTATGGAGCTACGAGCAGTACTTC. Filled out from reference TRBV19 and TRBJ2-7, the complete variable domain reads DGGITQSPKYLFRKEGQNVTLSCEQNLNHDAMYWYRQDPGQGLRLIYYSQIVNDFQKGDIAEGYSVSREKKESFPLTVTSAQKNPTAFYLCASSVDSLWSYEQYFGPGTRLTVT.

The chain couples TRBV6-5 to TRBJ1-5; the D gene is possibly TRBD1 (5 bases). Trimming removed 2 bases from V and 4 bases from J, with 12 bases in between. There are 15 residues in the CDR3. Germline CDR1 reads MNHEY; CDR2 reads SVGAGI. In DNA, the CDR3 is TGTGCCAGCAGTTACCGGGCAGGGCAGAATCAGCCCCAGCATTTT. It encodes CASSYRAGQNQPQHF.

The chain recombines TRBV4-3 with TRBJ1-3; no definite D call. The length of the CDR3 is 15 residues. Trimming cost V 0 bases and J 4 bases, with 10 bases left between them. Looked up from germline, CDR1 is LGHNA and CDR2 is YSLEER. DNA for the CDR3: TGCGCCAGCAGCCAAGATTCGGAGCGGGGAAACACCATATATTTT. Translated: CASSQDSERGNTIYF.

The chain couples TRBV7-2 to TRBJ1-2; unclear D gene. Germline-derived CDR1 and CDR2 are SGHTA and FQGNSA. The CDR3 totals 16 residues. V was trimmed by 0 bases and J by 3 bases, leaving 14 bases between them. CDR3 sequence: CASSLAYPASDYGYTF. CDR3 in DNA: TGTGCCAGCAGCTTAGCGTACCCAGCAAGCGACTATGGCTACACCTTC.

The chain combines TRBV4-2 with TRBJ2-7, with 7 bases aligning to TRBD2. This CDR3 comprises 15 residues. V was clipped by 2 bases and J by 2 bases; unmatched bases: 6. CDR1 is LGHNA, CDR2 YNFKEQ, per germline. The CDR3 nucleotides read TGTGCCAGCAGCCAACGGAACGGGGGGACCTACGAGCAGTACTTC. This translates into CASSQRNGGTYEQYF.

The chain joins TRBV5-1 to TRBJ1-1, with D unresolved. The germline V gene encodes CDR1 SGHRS and CDR2 YFSETQ. Trimming shortened V by 1 base and J by 2 bases, and 12 bases separated the two germline ends. The CDR3 extends over 15 amino acids. DNA for the CDR3: TGCGCCAGCAGCTTGACCGGGGTATCAAACACTGAAGCTTTCTTT. Translating gives CASSLTGVSNTEAFF.

V usage is TRBV7-9 and J usage is TRBJ2-3, with TRBD2 matching 12 bases. The ends lost 4 bases at V and 2 bases at J; junction bases unmatched: 7. Germline CDR1 is SEHNR and CDR2 is FQNEAQ (reference sequence). The CDR3 loop spans 17 amino acids. The CDR3 is CASSSGTSGSLTDTQYF. The DNA of the CDR3 is TGTGCCAGCAGCTCGGGGACTAGCGGGTCTCTCACAGATACGCAGTATTTT.

This clone was recorded once. The chain recombines TRBV5-4 with TRBJ1-2; a possible D gene is TRBD1 (5 bases). Germline lookup yields CDR1 SGHNT and CDR2 YYREEE (reference sequence). Trimming removed 0 bases from V and 8 bases from J, with 8 bases in between. The CDR3 is 12 residues long. The CDR3, as DNA: TGTGCCAGCAGCTTGGGCAGGGCCGGCTACACCTTC. Its protein is CASSLGRAGYTF.

The chain carries TRBV18 and TRBJ2-5; 8 positions match TRBD2. V dropped 2 bases and J dropped 4; count of bases not matched to a gene: 6. CDR1 and CDR2 from the germline V gene are KGHSH and LQKENI. The CDR3 covers 15 residues. The DNA for the CDR3 is TGTGCCAGCTCACCAATCTCCCGGGGGGGAGAGACCCAGTACTTC. It encodes CASSPISRGGETQYF.

The rearrangement uses TRBV27 and TRBJ1-5; TRBD1 agrees at 9 bases. V shed 4 bases, J shed 7 bases, and the junction held 2 bases outside the gene matches. The CDR3 contains 13 residues. Germline CDR1 MNHEY, CDR2 SMNVEV (reference sequence). CDR3 in DNA: TGTGCCAGCAGTTGGGACAGGGCCCAGCCCCAGCATTTT. Amino acid sequence: CASSWDRAQPQHF.

This chain joins TRBV30 and TRBJ2-2; 7 bases match TRBD2. Losses at the gene ends were 0 bases for V and 6 bases for J; bases not matched to a gene: 4. Germline loops: CDR1 GTSNPN, CDR2 SVGIG (reference sequence). The CDR3 is 14 amino acids. CDR3 protein: CAWSVIRGAGELFF. Here the CDR3 DNA reads TGTGCCTGGAGTGTAATCCGGGGGGCCGGGGAGCTGTTTTTT.

V and J are TRBV3-1 (or the pseudogene TRBV3-2) and TRBJ1-2; D is possibly TRBD1 (5 bases). CDR1 is LGHDT, CDR2 YNNKEL, per germline (reference sequence). V was trimmed by 2 bases and J by 8 bases, leaving 18 bases between them. The CDR3 spans 15 residues. Here the CDR3 DNA reads TGTGCCAGCAGCCAAAAAACCGGCCAGGGTGGCGGCTACACCTTC. Protein product: CASSQKTGQGGGYTF.

The chain has TRBV27 and TRBJ2-7; D perhaps matches TRBD1 (5 bases). Germline V lookup: CDR1 MNHEY, CDR2 SMNVEV (reference sequence). V lost 5 bases to trimming and J lost 0 bases, with 14 bases between them. The CDR3 length is 15 residues. The CDR3 nucleotides read TGTGCCAGCAGTCCTACAGGTACCGGCTCCTACGAGCAGTACTTC. Translation: CASSPTGTGSYEQYF.

The rearrangement uses TRBV4-2 and TRBJ2-5; 14 nucleotides align to TRBD2. The germline gives CDR1 LGHNA, CDR2 YNFKEQ. This CDR3 spans 17 amino acids. The V and J ends lost 4 bases and 3 bases, in that order; junction bases with no gene match: 7. The CDR3 region is CASSPMTSGGAEETQYF. Here the CDR3 DNA reads TGTGCCAGCAGCCCTATGACTAGCGGGGGGGCAGAAGAGACCCAGTACTTC.

CDR3 DNA sequence: TGTGCCAGCAGTCCGTCAGGGGTGAACACTGAAGCTTTCTTT. This translates into CASSPSGVNTEAFF. The chain is built from TRBV11-3 and TRBJ1-1, with a possible D match to TRBD1 (6 bases). The ends were cut back, 6 bases at V and 0 bases at J, with 11 bases in the middle. Per the germline V gene, CDR1 is SGHNT and CDR2 is YENEEA. The length of the CDR3 is 14 residues.

V is TRBV19 and J is TRBJ2-2, with 10 bases aligning to TRBD1. Losses at the gene ends were 5 bases for V and 3 bases for J; bases not matched to a gene: 3. Germline CDR1 is LNHDA and CDR2 is SQIVND (reference sequence). This CDR3 has 15 amino acids. The CDR3 region is CASSPDRGHTGELFF. In nucleotides, the CDR3 is TGTGCCAGTAGTCCAGACAGGGGGCACACCGGGGAGCTGTTTTTT.

This clone was seen just once. The rearrangement links TRBV27 to TRBJ2-3, with 13 bases fitting TRBD2. CDR3 length: 18 amino acids. Trimming took 4 bases from V and 5 from J; bases not matched to a gene: 12. Germline assignment: CDR1 MNHEY and CDR2 SMNVEV (reference sequence). The CDR3 reads CASSSGLAGVRVRDTQYF. The CDR3 DNA sequence: TGTGCCAGCAGTTCCGGACTAGCGGGAGTGCGTGTTCGAGATACGCAGTATTTT.

V and J are TRBV7-9 and TRBJ1-5; perhaps TRBD1 as D (6 bases). The germline V gene encodes CDR1 SEHNR and CDR2 FQNEAQ (reference sequence). This CDR3 is 14 amino acids long. Trimming took 2 bases from V and 4 from J, leaving 9 bases between them. The CDR3 reads CASSLRGGNQPQHF. For the CDR3, the DNA is TGTGCCAGCAGCTTAAGGGGGGGGAATCAGCCCCAGCATTTT.

This chain connects TRBV27 to TRBJ1-1; TRBD1 matches at 9 bases. The germline CDR1 and CDR2 sequences are MNHEY and SMNVEV (reference sequence). Trimming took 5 bases from V and 1 from J; bases not matched to a gene: 17. This CDR3 has 19 amino acids. The DNA of the CDR3 is TGTGCCAGCAGTGTGAAGGCCCCCCGGGACAGGGTCGGGAACACTGAAGCTTTCTTT. Amino acids: CASSVKAPRDRVGNTEAFF.

V gene TRBV6-5 combines with J gene TRBJ1-5; tentatively, D is TRBD1 (5 bases). The CDR3 is 15 residues long. Deletions cut 8 bases from V and 6 bases from J, with 20 bases between. The V gene's germline CDR1 is MNHEY and CDR2 SVGAGI. The CDR3 protein is CASWLEGRPGQPQHF. The DNA for the CDR3 is TGTGCCAGCTGGTTGGAGGGACGACCTGGTCAGCCCCAGCATTTT.

This chain joins TRBV24-1 and TRBJ2-1, with 10 nucleotides matching TRBD2. V was clipped by 1 base and J by 8 bases; unmatched bases: 10. The CDR3 length is 17 residues. Germline V gene sequence: CDR1 KGHDR, CDR2 SFDVKD. The CDR3 here is CATSDFGTSGRAHEQFF. CDR3 coding DNA: TGTGCCACCAGTGATTTCGGAACGAGCGGGAGGGCCCATGAGCAGTTCTTC.

This chain links TRBV5-4 with TRBJ1-2; 7 bases fit TRBD1. Trimming removed 3 bases from V and 7 bases from J; junction bases left unmatched: 6. The CDR3 runs to 13 residues. CDR1 is SGHNT and CDR2 is YYREEE in the germline V gene (reference sequence). Here the CDR3 reads CASSSGQRFGYTF. CDR3 nucleotides: TGTGCCAGCAGCTCGGGACAGCGCTTTGGCTACACCTTC.

V is TRBV5-1 and J is TRBJ1-1; the D gene is possibly TRBD1 (5 bases). The germline CDR1 and CDR2 sequences are SGHRS and YFSETQ. V gave up 0 bases and J gave up 6 bases, with 15 bases separating them. This CDR3 is built from 15 residues. The DNA for the CDR3 is TGCGCCAGCAGCTTGGGACCAGGGTACGGCGCTGAAGCTTTCTTT. This gives the protein CASSLGPGYGAEAFF.

The V gene is TRBV30, the J gene TRBJ1-2, with D unresolved. Germline V gene sequence: CDR1 GTSNPN, CDR2 SVGIG (reference sequence). The CDR3 runs 17 residues. The chain's CDR3 is CAFNPGEELQTNYGYTF. Written as DNA, the CDR3 is TGTGCTTTTAACCCCGGCGAGGAGCTACAAACTAACTATGGCTACACCTTC.

The rearrangement links TRBV12-5 to TRBJ1-5; tentatively, D is TRBD1 (5 bases). Germline V gene sequence: CDR1 LGHNT, CDR2 FRNRAP. The V and J ends lost 0 bases and 2 bases respectively, with 8 bases between them. CDR3 length: 15 amino acids. The CDR3 loop is CASGLVEGGNQPQHF. Here the CDR3 DNA reads TGTGCTAGTGGTTTGGTGGAAGGGGGCAATCAGCCCCAGCATTTT.